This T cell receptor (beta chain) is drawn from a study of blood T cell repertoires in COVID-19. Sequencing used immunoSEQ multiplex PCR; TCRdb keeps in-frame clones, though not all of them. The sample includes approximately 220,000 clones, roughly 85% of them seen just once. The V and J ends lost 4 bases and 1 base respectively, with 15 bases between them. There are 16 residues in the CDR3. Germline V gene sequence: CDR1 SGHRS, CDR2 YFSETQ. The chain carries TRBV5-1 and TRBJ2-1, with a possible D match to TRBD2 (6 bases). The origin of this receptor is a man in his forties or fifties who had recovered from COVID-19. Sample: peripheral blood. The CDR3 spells CASSGTGTLSYNEQFF. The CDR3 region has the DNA TGCGCCAGCAGCGGGACCGGGACTCTTTCCTACAATGAGCAGTTCTTC.